This paragraph covers one T cell receptor beta chain sequence. V was trimmed by 5 bases and J by 3 bases, leaving 20 bases between them. The V gene's germline CDR1 is KGHSH and CDR2 LQKENI. The CDR3 runs 17 residues. The sample comes from a study of type 1 regulatory T cells. In the study overall: An in vitro protocol generated T-allo10, a Tr1-enriched, alloantigen-specific CD4 T cell product.

TCRdb analysed the reads with MiXCR anew, one entry per CDR3 protein. The table includes about 100,000 distinct CDR3 sequences, roughly 31% detected once. This chain joins TRBV18 and TRBJ1-3; D not certain. Material for sequencing was CD4+ T cells, either the whole sample or a sorted fraction (not recorded which). This TCR came from a human donor in good health. Here the CDR3 reads CASSNIARGGGGNTIYF. The CDR3 coding sequence is TGTGCCAGCTCAAATATCGCCCGGGGTGGCGGTGGAAACACCATATATTTT.